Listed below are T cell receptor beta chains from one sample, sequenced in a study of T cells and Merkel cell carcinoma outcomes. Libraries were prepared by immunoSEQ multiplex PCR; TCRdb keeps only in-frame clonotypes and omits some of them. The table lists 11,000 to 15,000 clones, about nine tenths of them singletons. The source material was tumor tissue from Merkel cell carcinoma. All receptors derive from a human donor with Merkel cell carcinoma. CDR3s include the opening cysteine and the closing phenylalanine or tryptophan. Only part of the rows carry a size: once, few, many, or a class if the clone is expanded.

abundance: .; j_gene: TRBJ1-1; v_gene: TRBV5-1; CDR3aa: CASSPTVTNTEAFF
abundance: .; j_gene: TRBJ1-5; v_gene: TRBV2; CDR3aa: CASRMTGDNQPQHF
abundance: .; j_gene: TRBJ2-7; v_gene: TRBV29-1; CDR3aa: CSVYSGQGSNEQYF
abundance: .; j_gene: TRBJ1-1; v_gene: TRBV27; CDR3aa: CASSRRSGEAFF
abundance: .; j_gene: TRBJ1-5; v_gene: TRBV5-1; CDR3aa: CASSLDTGDQPQHF
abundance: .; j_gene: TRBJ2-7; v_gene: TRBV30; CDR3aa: CAWSTGNSYEQYF
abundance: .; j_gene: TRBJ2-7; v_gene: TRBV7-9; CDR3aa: CASSLDTPNEQYF
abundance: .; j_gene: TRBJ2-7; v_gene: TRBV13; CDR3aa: CASSLRDRPYEQYF
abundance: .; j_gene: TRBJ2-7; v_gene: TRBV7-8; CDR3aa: CASSLASSPGYEQYF
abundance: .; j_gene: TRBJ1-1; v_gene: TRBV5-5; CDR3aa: CASSFGRGENTEAFF
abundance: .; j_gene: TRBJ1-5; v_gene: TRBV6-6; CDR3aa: CASILMDADQPQHF
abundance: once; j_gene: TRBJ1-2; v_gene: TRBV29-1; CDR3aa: CSVAGQGRRGYTF
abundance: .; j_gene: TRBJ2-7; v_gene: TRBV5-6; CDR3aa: CASSVRRSNSYEQYF
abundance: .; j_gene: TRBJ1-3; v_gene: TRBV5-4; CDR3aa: CASGDFSGNTIYF
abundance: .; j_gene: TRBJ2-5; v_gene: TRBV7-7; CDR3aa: CASSLGTGQETQYF
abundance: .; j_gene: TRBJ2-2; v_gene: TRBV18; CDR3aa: CASSPLPGELFF
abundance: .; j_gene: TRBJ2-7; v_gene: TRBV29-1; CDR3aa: CSVAGYEQYF
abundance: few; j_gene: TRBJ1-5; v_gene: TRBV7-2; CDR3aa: CASRENRAQPQHF
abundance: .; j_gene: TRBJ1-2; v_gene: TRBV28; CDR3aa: CASKPGSNYGYTF
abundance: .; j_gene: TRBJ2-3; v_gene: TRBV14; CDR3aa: CASSPRLGSTRDTQYF
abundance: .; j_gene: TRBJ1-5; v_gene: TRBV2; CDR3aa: CASGRGDQPQHF
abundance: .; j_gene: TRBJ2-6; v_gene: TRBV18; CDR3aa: CASSPRQGGGEANVLTF
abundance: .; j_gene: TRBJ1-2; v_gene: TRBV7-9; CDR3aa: CASSRGPYYGYTF
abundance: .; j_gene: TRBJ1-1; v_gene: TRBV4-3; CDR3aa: CASSQDNAGIETEAFF
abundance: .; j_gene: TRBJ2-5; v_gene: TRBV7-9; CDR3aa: CASSPGQRAQYF
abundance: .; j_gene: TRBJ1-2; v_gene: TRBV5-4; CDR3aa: CASSPDGNYGYTF
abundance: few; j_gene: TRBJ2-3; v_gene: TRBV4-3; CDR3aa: CASSARTTQSTDTQYF
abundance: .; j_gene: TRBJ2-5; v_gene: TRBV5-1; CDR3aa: CASRSDRGLETQYF
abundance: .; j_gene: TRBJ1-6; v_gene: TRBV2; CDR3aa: CASRQGWNSPLHF
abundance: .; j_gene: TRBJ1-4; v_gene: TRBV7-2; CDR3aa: CASSPQRTHEKLFF
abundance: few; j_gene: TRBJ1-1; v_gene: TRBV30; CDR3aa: CAWRLRGTEAFF
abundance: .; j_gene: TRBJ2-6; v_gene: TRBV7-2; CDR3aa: CASSYRARSSGANVLTF
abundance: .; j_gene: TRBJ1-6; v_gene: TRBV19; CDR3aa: CASSPRPTGDFYNSPLHF
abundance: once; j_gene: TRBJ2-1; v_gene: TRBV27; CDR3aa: CASSLSLGTSRGEQFF
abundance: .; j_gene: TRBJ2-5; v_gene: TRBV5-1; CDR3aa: CASSLEAIQETQYF
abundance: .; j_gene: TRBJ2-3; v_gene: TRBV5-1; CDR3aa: CASSILQGVPPDTQYF
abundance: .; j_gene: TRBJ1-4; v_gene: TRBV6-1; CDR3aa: CASSGYGIPNEKLFF
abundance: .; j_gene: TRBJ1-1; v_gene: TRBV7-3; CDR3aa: CASSLTAQGRAFF
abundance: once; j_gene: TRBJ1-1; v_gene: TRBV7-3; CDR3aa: CASSLSPGGFEAFF
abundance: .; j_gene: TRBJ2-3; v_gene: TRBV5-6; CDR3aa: CASTPLGTDTQYF
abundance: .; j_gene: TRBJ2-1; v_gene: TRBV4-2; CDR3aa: CASSQGLSRVYNEQFF
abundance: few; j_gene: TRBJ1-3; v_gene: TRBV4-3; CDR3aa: CASSQVGTAENTIYF
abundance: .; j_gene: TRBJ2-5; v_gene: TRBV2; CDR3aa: CASSDRDIETQYF
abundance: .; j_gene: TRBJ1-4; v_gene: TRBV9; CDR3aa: CASSILSGVNEKLFF
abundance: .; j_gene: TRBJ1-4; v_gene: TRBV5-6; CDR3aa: CASSFGPQTKEKLFF
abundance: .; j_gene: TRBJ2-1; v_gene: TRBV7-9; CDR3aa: CASSLKAGGSYNEQFF
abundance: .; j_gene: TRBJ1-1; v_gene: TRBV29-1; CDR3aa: CSVGQGARRTEAFF
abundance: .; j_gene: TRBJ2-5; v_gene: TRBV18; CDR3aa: CASSRESQETQYF
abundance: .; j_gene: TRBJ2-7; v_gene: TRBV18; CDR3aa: CASSPGTSSNEQYF